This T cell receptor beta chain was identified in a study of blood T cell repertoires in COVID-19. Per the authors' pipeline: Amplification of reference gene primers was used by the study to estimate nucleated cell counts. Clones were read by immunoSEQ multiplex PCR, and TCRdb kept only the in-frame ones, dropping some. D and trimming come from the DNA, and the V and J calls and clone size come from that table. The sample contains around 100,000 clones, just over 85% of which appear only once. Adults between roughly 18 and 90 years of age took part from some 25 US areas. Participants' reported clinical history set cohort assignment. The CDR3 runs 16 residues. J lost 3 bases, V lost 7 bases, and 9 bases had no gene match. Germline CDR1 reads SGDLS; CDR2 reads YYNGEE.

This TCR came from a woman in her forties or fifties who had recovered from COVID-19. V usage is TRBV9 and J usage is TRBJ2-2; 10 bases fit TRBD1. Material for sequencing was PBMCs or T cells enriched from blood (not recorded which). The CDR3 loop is CASSEGGQGYTGELFF. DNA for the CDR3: TGTGCCAGCTCGGAGGGGGGACAGGGGTACACCGGGGAGCTGTTTTTT.